This T cell receptor beta chain was documented in a study of beta chain features in type 1 diabetes. The study's findings and limits: A moderate, significant TCRB CDR3 shortening appeared in type 1 diabetes across four CD4+ subsets.

The isolated RNA, all of it, was reverse transcribed, so expressed TCRB transcripts were what got sequenced. TCRdb keeps only in-frame clones here, not all; method: immunoSEQ multiplex PCR. This sample has 640,000 or so clones, with about 14% found just once. Comment on this clone: Its target is unknown.

The TCR comes from a man aged 18 to 30 with type 1 diabetes. The sequencing input was naive CD4+ T cells from blood.

The CDR3 protein is CASSLRPGTSHNNEQFF. As DNA, the CDR3 is TGCGCCAGCAGCTTGCGACCCGGGACTTCCCATAACAATGAGCAGTTCTTC. This chain links TRBV5-1 with TRBJ2-1; D possibly corresponds to TRBD2 (6 bases). This CDR3 region has 17 residues. The germline V gene has CDR1 SGHRS and CDR2 YFSETQ. Deletions cut 1 base from V and 5 bases from J, with 19 bases between.